The next 4 T cell receptor beta chains were all read from a single sample in a study of CD8+ T cells in alopecia areata. Regarding treatment: oral pan-JAK inhibitor, 5-10 mg twice daily. Extracted RNA was reverse transcribed into cDNA, the sequencing template. The protocol was immunoSEQ multiplex PCR, while the TCRdb copy is restricted to in-frame clones and leaves out a portion. The sample has approximately 210,000 clones; 45% to 75% are singletons. Sequenced here: CD4+ T cells sorted from blood, sampled at week 4, from a patient treated with tofacitinib. The receptors come from a human donor with alopecia areata.

This clone turned up a few times. CDR3 bases: TGTGCCAGTACCTCTGGGAGGGCTGGGGCCAACGTCCTGACTTTC. It encodes CASTSGRAGANVLTF. The chain carries TRBV19 and TRBJ2-6, with TRBD2 matching 7 bases. Per germline, CDR1 LNHDA and CDR2 SQIVND (reference sequence). The CDR3 covers 15 residues. V was pared by 7 bases and J by 2 bases, with 5 bases of the junction left unmatched.

This clone was picked up a small number of times. This chain joins TRBV6-6 and TRBJ1-4; 8 bases are shared with TRBD1. The CDR3 runs to 16 residues. V was pared by 6 bases and J by 7 bases, with 13 bases of the junction left unmatched. The germline V gene encodes CDR1 MNHNY and CDR2 SVGAGI (reference sequence). CDR3 residues: CASSRRQGSLGEKLFF. Here the CDR3 DNA reads TGTGCCAGCAGCCGAAGACAGGGGAGTTTGGGTGAAAAACTGTTTTTT.

Only a few counts were recorded for this clone. Other DNA sequences in this sample translate to the same CDR3. The rearrangement joins TRBV2 to TRBJ2-7; D remains ambiguous. Trimming removed 4 bases from V and 1 base from J, with 2 bases in between. The V gene's germline CDR1 is SNHLY and CDR2 FYNNEI. The CDR3 consists of 11 residues. The CDR3 sequence: CASSGSYEQYF. CDR3 sequence (DNA): TGTGCCAGCAGTGGATCCTACGAGCAGTACTTC.

This clone was counted between two and nine times. The genes are TRBV7-2 and TRBJ2-7; 7 positions agree with TRBD1. V was clipped by 5 bases and J by 6 bases; unmatched bases: 10. Germline values: CDR1 SGHTA, CDR2 FQGNSA. CDR3 length: 14 amino acids. The CDR3 region is CASSEPDRFSEQYF. For the CDR3, the DNA is TGTGCCAGCAGCGAACCGGACAGGTTTAGCGAGCAGTACTTC.